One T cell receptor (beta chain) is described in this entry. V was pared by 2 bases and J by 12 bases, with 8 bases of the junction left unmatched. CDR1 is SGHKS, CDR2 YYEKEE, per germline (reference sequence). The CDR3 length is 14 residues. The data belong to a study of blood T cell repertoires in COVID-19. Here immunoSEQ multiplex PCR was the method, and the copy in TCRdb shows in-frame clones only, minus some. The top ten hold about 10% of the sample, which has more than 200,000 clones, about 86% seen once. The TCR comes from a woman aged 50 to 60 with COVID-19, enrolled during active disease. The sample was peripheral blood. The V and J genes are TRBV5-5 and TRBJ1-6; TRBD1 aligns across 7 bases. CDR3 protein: CASSFGAGGIPLHF. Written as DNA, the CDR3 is TGTGCCAGCAGCTTTGGGGCAGGGGGAATACCCCTCCACTTT. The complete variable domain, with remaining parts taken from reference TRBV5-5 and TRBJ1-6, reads DAGVTQSPTHLIKTRGQQVTLRCSPISGHKSVSWYQQVLGQGPQFIFQYYEKEERGRGNFPDRFSARQFPNYSSELNVNALLLGDSALYLCASSFGAGGIPLHFGNGTRLTVT.